This T cell receptor beta chain was sequenced for a study of shared clonotypes between healthy human individuals. Overall study results and limits: When naive CD4 clonotypes were compared across several donors, around 4.6% were shared.

This CDR3 has 13 amino acids. Trimming stripped 3 bases from V and 7 bases from J, with 10 bases between. Germline V lookup: CDR1 MNHEY, CDR2 SMNVEV (reference sequence). Several immunoSEQ plates held equal portions of the genomic DNA taken from each subset. Libraries were prepared by immunoSEQ multiplex PCR; TCRdb keeps only in-frame clonotypes and omits some of them. The sample has under 2.5 million clones, 80% to 95% seen once. A word on this clone: The antigen remains unidentified.

The source material was naive CD4+ T cells from PBMCs. Subset in this sample: CD45RA+ positively selected. The sequence was obtained from a man between 18 and 35 years old in good health. Some clones in this sample may be carry-over from other donors' samples. The V and J genes are TRBV27 and TRBJ2-1; D is unresolved. CDR3 nucleotide sequence: TGTGCCAGCAGTTTCCAGATCCGGAATGAGCAGTTCTTC. This codes for CASSFQIRNEQFF.